The source of this TCR beta chain is a study of T cell responses to AZD1222 COVID-19 vaccine. The study pooled second doses at about 4 or about 12 weeks. TCRdb's copy holds only in-frame clones and misses some; the assay was immunoSEQ multiplex PCR. Among 150,000 to 200,000 clones, 92% were seen once, and the ten largest hold about 1%. Study-level findings and limits: The study reported that nearly half of spike-specific TCRs target unmutated variant regions. Receipt of two AZD1222 doses was followed by a rise in Spike-specific TCR breadth and depth.

V lost 0 bases, J lost 3 bases, and 2 bases stayed unmatched. CDR3 length: 14 residues. The germline V gene has CDR1 SGHVS and CDR2 FNYEAQ. About this clone itself: What it binds is not known.

The V call is TRBV7-6, the J call TRBJ2-7, with 7 bases matching TRBD1. The TCR was taken from an adult who received the AZD1222 COVID-19 vaccine. Sequenced material: peripheral blood, taken 28 days after the second AZD1222 dose. CDR3 sequence reads: CASSLAGQHYEQYF. The DNA of the CDR3 is TGTGCCAGCAGCTTAGCGGGACAGCACTACGAGCAGTACTTC.